This T cell receptor (beta chain) was recovered during a study of blood T cell repertoires in COVID-19. Overall study: Samples taken during acute and convalescent COVID-19 were collected in the United States, Italy and Spain. T cells, B-cell-depleted T cells, or PBMCs supplied cDNA or gDNA.

Study processing details: Using reference gene primer amplification, nucleated cell counts were estimated. Only in-frame clones appear in the TCRdb table, and some are missing; sequencing was by immunoSEQ multiplex PCR. V, J and clone size are taken as reported in that table, and D and trimming were inferred from the DNA itself. The top ten clones hold around 1.6% of a sample with fewer than 300,000 clones, roughly 83% of them seen once. Germline-derived CDR1 and CDR2 are GTSNPN and SVGIG (reference sequence). Trimming left V 1 base short and J 12 bases short, with 12 bases between. The CDR3 sequence is 12 residues long.

The TCR originated in a human donor with COVID-19, enrolled during active disease. The donor label of this sample is uncertain. Specimen: peripheral blood. J is TRBJ1-4 and V is TRBV30; no clear D. The CDR3 loop reads CAWSAEAEELFF. The DNA for the CDR3 is TGTGCCTGGAGTGCCGAAGCGGAGGAACTGTTTTTT.